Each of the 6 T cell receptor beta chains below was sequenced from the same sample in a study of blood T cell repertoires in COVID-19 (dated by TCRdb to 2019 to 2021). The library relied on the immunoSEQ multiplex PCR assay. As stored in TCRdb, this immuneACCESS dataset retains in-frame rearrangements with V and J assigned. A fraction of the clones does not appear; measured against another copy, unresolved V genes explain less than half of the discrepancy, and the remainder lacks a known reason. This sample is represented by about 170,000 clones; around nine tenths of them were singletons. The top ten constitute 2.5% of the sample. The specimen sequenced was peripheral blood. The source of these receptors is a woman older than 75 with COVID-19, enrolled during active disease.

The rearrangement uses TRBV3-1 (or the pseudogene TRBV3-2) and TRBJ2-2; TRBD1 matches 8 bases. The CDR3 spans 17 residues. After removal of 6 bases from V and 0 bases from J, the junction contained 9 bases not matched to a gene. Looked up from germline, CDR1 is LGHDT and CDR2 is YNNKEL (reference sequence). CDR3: CASSFRQGTANTGELFF. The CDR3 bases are TGTGCCAGCAGTTTCCGACAGGGGACCGCGAACACCGGGGAGCTGTTTTTT.

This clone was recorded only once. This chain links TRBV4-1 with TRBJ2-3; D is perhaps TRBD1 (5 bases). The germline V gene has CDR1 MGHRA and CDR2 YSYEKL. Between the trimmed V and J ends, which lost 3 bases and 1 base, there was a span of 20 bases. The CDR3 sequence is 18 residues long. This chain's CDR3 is CASSQGQQSLLGTDTQYF. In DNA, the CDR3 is TGCGCCAGCAGCCAGGGGCAACAGAGTTTGTTGGGCACAGATACGCAGTATTTT.

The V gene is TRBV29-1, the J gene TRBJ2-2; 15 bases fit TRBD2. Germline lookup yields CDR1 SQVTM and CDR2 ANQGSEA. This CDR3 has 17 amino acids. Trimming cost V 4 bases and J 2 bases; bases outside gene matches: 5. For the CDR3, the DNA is TGCAGCGTTGGCGGACTAGCGGGAGGGCGAAACACCGGGGAGCTGTTTTTT. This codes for CSVGGLAGGRNTGELFF.

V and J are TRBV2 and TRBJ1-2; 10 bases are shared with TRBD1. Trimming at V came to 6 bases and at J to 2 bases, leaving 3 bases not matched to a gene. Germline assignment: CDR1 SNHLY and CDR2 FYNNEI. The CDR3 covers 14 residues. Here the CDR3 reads CASRGQGRNYGYTF. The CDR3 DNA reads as TGTGCCAGCAGGGGACAGGGGCGGAACTATGGCTACACCTTC.

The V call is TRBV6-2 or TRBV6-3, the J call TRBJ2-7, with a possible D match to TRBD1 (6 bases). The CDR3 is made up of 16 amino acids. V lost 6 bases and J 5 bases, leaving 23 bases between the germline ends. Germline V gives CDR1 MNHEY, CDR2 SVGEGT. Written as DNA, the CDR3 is TGTGCCAGCAGCGACCCTACAGGGAATGGAATGGACGAGCAGTACTTC. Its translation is CASSDPTGNGMDEQYF.

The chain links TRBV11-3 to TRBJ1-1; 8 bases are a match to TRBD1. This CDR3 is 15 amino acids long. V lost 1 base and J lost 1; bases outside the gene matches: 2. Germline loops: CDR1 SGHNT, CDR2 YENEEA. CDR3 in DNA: TGTGCCAGCAGCTTAGCCGGGACAGGGAACACTGAAGCTTTCTTT. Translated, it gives CASSLAGTGNTEAFF.